Presented here are 10 T cell receptor beta chains from one specimen sequenced in a study of OX40 agonist ivuxolimab in advanced cancers. Profiling relied on immunoSEQ multiplex PCR, and the TCRdb table lists in-frame clones only, not all of them. The profile covers about 70,000 clones, with roughly nine tenths appearing a single time and over 10% taken by the ten largest. The sequencing used CD4+ or CD8+ T cells sorted from blood, collected in a trial of the OX40 agonist ivuxolimab. The receptors shown here come from an adult with an advanced solid tumor such as melanoma, head and neck, liver or kidney cancer.

The rearrangement joins TRBV28 to TRBJ2-5; D remains unclear. The CDR3 loop spans 14 amino acids. Per the germline V gene, CDR1 is MDHEN and CDR2 is SYDVKM. V was clipped by 3 bases and J by 0 bases, with 8 bases between them. The CDR3 protein is CASSFLADQETQYF. The CDR3 DNA follows: TGTGCCAGCAGTTTTCTCGCTGACCAAGAGACCCAGTACTTC.

J is TRBJ2-1 and V is TRBV7-2; 12 bases align to TRBD2. Germline-derived CDR1 and CDR2 are SGHTA and FQGNSA. This CDR3 region has 18 residues. Germline trimming cut 2 bases from V and 3 bases from J; bases unmatched to any gene: 8. The chain's CDR3 is CASSLSPSGRADYNEQFF. The CDR3 DNA reads as TGTGCCAGCAGCTTATCCCCTAGCGGGAGGGCCGACTACAATGAGCAGTTCTTC.

V is TRBV28 and J is TRBJ2-7; either TRBD1 or TRBD2 may fit D (5 bases each). Trimming left V 5 bases short and J 2 bases short, with 19 bases between. Germline V gene lookup returns CDR1 MDHEN and CDR2 SYDVKM. CDR3 length equals 16 residues. The CDR3 DNA reads as TGTGCCAGCAGTACACTATGGGGGAGAACTACCTACGAGCAGTACTTC. Protein: CASSTLWGRTTYEQYF.

The chain recombines TRBV11-1 with TRBJ2-1; possibly TRBD1 or TRBD2 for D (5 bases each). Trimming took 2 bases from V and 4 from J, leaving 9 bases between them. This CDR3 spans 14 amino acids. Germline loops: CDR1 SGHAT, CDR2 FQDESV (reference sequence). Written as DNA, the CDR3 is TGTGCCAGCAGCTTAAGGGGCGGGTACAATGAGCAGTTCTTC. Its protein is CASSLRGGYNEQFF.

For this clone: Other nucleotide sequences from this sample produce the same CDR3. The rearrangement links TRBV12-5 to TRBJ2-1; D is undetermined. This CDR3 is built from 12 residues. Trimming cost V 2 bases and J 7 bases, with 6 bases left between them. CDR1 is LGHNT, CDR2 FRNRAP, per germline. The CDR3 here is CASGLWGNEQFF. The CDR3 region has the DNA TGTGCTAGTGGTTTGTGGGGTAATGAGCAGTTCTTC.

Of note for this clone: Sequence at one end of the junction differs from germline and may be a read error. The chain combines TRBV7-7 with TRBJ2-5, with 10 positions matching TRBD2. Germline-derived CDR1 and CDR2 are SSHAT and FNYEAQ (reference sequence). CDR3 length: 15 residues. The CDR3 spells CASSLWTSGRETQYF. The CDR3 region has the DNA TGTGCTAGCAGCCTCTGGACTAGCGGAAGGGAGACCCAGTACTTC.

The chain uses TRBV6-6 and TRBJ1-2, with D possibly matching TRBD1 (6 bases). Per germline, CDR1 MNHNY and CDR2 SVGAGI (reference sequence). The CDR3 contains 12 residues. V gave up 6 bases and J gave up 8 bases, with 13 bases separating them. The CDR3 region is CASSTQGNGYTF. The DNA for the CDR3 is TGTGCCAGCAGCACCCAGGGGAACGGCTACACCTTC.

V and J are TRBV5-1 and TRBJ2-3, with TRBD2 matching over 11 bases. Per the germline V gene, CDR1 is SGHRS and CDR2 is YFSETQ. J gave up 4 bases and V 3 bases, and 7 bases lay outside the gene matches. CDR3 size: 16 residues. The CDR3 loop reads CASSYNSGRAADTQYF. CDR3 coding DNA: TGCGCCAGCAGCTATAATAGCGGGAGGGCGGCAGATACGCAGTATTTT.

The chain recombines TRBV9 with TRBJ2-5; 7 nucleotides agree with TRBD2. The DNA end is a closer match to TRBJ2-7, so the J assignment may be wrong. Looked up from germline, CDR1 is SGDLS and CDR2 is YYNGEE. This CDR3 is 15 amino acids long. The CDR3 nucleotides read TGTGCCAGCAGCATCCGGGGGGTACCGCGGCACGAGCAGTACTTC. Its protein product is CASSIRGVPRHEQYF.

This chain joins TRBV28 and TRBJ1-4; D is unresolved. This CDR3 has 15 amino acids. Per germline, CDR1 MDHEN and CDR2 SYDVKM. The germline V and J ends were trimmed by 3 bases and 4 bases, with 12 bases remaining between them. In DNA form, the CDR3 reads TGTGCCAGCAGTTTTGGTGGCCAGTTTAATGAAAAACTGTTTTTT. Its translation: CASSFGGQFNEKLFF.